Here is one T cell receptor beta chain with its context. The antigen is undetermined. It may be a read error: a sequence one base away is much more abundant. Between the trimmed V and J ends, which lost 5 bases and 3 bases, there was a span of 12 bases. This CDR3 contains 14 residues. Germline V gives CDR1 SGHTA, CDR2 FQGTGA. The data belong to a study of blood T cells in healthy people across ages. Points from the study as a whole: Not knowing donor CMV status may have confounded expanded clonotype changes.

For the second PCR, which ran for 7 to 11 cycles, a sample-barcoded 5' primer and a J-beta primer mix were used. TCRdb re-called the 5' RACE reads with MiXCR, one entry per CDR3 protein. The table shows some 670,000 distinct CDR3 sequences, with under 65% occurring only once. Sequencing was performed on blood. This chain uses TRBV7-3 with TRBJ2-3; tentatively, D is TRBD1 (5 bases). This sequence was found in an elderly woman in good health. In DNA form, the CDR3 reads TGTGCCAGCAGCCCGTGTCAGGGAACAGATACGCAGTATTTT. Encoded protein: CASSPCQGTDTQYF.